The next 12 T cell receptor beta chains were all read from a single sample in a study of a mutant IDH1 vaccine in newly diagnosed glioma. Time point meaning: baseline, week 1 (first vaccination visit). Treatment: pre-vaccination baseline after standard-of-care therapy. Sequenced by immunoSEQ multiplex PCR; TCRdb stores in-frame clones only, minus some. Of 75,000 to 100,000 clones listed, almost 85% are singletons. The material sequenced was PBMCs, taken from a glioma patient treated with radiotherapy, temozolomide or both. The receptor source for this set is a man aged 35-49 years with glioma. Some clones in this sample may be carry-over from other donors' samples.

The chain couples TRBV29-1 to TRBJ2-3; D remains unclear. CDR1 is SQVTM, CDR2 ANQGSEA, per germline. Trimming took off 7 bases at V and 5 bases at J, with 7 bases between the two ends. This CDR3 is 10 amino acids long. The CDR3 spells CSGVQDTQYF. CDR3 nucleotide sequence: TGCAGCGGGGTTCAAGATACGCAGTATTTT.

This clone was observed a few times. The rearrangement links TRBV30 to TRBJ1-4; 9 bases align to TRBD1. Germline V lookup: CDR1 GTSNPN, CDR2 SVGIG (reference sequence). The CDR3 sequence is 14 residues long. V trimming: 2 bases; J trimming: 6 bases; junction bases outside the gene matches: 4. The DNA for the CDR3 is TGTGCCTGGAGTAGGGGACAGGGAGATGAAAAACTGTTTTTT. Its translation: CAWSRGQGDEKLFF.

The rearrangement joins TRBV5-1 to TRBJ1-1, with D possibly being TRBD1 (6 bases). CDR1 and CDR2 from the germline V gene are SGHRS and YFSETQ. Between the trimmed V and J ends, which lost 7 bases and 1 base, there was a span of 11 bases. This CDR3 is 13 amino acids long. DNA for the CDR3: TGCGCCAGCGTCTCACAGGGGAACACTGAAGCTTTCTTT. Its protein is CASVSQGNTEAFF.

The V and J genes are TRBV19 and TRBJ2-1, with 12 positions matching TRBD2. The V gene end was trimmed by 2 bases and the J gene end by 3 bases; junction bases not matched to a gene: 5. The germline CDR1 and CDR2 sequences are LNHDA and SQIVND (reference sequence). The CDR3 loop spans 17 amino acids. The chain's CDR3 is CASSIRLAGGLYNEQFF. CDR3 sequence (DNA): TGTGCCAGTAGTATACGTCTAGCGGGGGGGCTCTACAATGAGCAGTTCTTC.

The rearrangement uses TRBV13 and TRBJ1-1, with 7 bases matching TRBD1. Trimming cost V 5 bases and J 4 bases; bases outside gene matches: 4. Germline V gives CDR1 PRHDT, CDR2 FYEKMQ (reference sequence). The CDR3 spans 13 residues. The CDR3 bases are TGTGCCAGCAGCGAAGGGACAGCCACTGAAGCTTTCTTT. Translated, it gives CASSEGTATEAFF.

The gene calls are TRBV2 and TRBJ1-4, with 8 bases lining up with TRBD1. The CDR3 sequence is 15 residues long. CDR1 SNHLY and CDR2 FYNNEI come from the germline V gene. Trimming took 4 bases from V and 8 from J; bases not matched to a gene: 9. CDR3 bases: TGTGCCAGCAGTGTAGGGAACCGGGACAGGGAAAAACTGTTTTTT. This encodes CASSVGNRDREKLFF.

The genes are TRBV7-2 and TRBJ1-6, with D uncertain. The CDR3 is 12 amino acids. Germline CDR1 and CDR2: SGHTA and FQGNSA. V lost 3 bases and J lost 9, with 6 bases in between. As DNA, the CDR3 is TGTGCCAGCAGCTTTTCGACTTCACCCCTCCACTTT. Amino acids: CASSFSTSPLHF.

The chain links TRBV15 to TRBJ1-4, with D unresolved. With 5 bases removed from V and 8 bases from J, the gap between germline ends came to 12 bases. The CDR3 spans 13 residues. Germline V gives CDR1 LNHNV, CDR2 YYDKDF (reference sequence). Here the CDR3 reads CATSQDLIEKLFF. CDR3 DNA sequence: TGTGCCACCAGCCAAGACCTAATCGAAAAACTGTTTTTT.

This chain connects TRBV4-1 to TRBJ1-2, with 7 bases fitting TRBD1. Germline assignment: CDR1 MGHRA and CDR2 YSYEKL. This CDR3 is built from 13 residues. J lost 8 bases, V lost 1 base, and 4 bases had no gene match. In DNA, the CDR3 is TGCGCCAGCAGCCAAGCCGCAGGGGGAGGCTACACCTTC. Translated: CASSQAAGGGYTF.

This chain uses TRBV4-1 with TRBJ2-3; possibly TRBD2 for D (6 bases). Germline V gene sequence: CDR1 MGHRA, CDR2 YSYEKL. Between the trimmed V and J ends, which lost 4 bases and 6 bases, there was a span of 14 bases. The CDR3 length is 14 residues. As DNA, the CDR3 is TGCGCCAGCAGCCCCGGGAGCGCGGGCGATACGCAGTATTTT. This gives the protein CASSPGSAGDTQYF.

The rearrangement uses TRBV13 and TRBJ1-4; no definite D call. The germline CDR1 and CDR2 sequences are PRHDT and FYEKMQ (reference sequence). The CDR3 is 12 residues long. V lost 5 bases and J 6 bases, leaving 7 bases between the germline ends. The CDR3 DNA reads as TGTGCCAGCAGCGGAAGGGATGAAAAACTGTTTTTT. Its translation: CASSGRDEKLFF. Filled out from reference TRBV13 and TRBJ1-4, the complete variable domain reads AAGVIQSPRHLIKEKRETATLKCYPIPRHDTVYWYQQGPGQDPQFLISFYEKMQSDKGSIPDRFSAQQFSDYHSELNMSSLELGDSALYFCASSGRDEKLFFGSGTQLSVL.

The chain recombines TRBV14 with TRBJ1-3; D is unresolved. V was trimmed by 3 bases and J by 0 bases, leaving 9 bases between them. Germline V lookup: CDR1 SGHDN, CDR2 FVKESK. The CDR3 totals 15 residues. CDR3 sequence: CASSHVRGSGNTIYF. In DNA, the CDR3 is TGTGCCAGCAGCCACGTCCGGGGCTCTGGAAACACCATATATTTT.